The clone carrying this TCR beta chain was seen only a few times. Antigen: not known. This sample includes further DNA sequences coding for the same CDR3. Vbeta (60) and Jbeta (13) primers were used in the PCR. TCRdb keeps only in-frame clones here, not all; method: immunoSEQ multiplex PCR. The data show over 65,000 clones, 75% seen once. This entry comes from a study of cytomegalovirus exposure and HLA in healthy donors. Study-level points and caveats: About 87% or about 30% of the time was how often most TCR beta V segments were productive, according to an earlier analysis.

The CDR3 extends over 13 amino acids. CDR1 SGHRS and CDR2 YFSETQ come from the germline V gene. V was trimmed by 2 bases and J by 4 bases, leaving 9 bases between them. The receptor's source is a man aged 35 to 55 in good health and CMV-seronegative. The chain is built from TRBV5-1 and TRBJ1-1; a possible D gene is TRBD1 (5 bases). The sequenced material came from PBMCs. The DNA for the CDR3 is TGCGCCAGCAGCTTAAGGGGTGGCACTGAAGCTTTCTTT. Translation gives CASSLRGGTEAFF. The entire variable domain, with the rest obtained from reference TRBV5-1 and TRBJ1-1, is as follows: KAGVTQTPRYLIKTRGQQVTLSCSPISGHRSVSWYQQTPGQGLQFLFEYFSETQRNKGNFPGRFSGRQFSNSRSEMNVSTLELGDSALYLCASSLRGGTEAFFGQGTRLTVV.